A selection of T cell receptor beta chains follows, all from one sample in a study of blood T cell repertoires in COVID-19. Using immunoSEQ multiplex PCR, the repertoire was profiled, and TCRdb retains in-frame clones only, with some absent. The top ten hold about 4.5% of the sample, which has 300,000 to 350,000 clones, almost 90% seen once. The sequenced material came from PBMCs or T cells enriched from blood (not recorded which). All receptors come from a woman younger than 30 with acute COVID-19. Each CDR3 is given with its conserved first and last residue. The D gene is left open where the match is weak. Part of the rows lack a size; the others show once, few, many or a class for expanded clones.

-	TRBD1	TRBV24-1	TRBJ1-2	TGTGCCACCAGTGACCCCGGGACAGGGGACGGCTACACCTTC	CATSDPGTGDGYTF
-	TRBD1	TRBV7-3	TRBJ2-5	TGTGCCAGCAGCTGGACAGGGGGAGAGACCCAGTACTTC	CASSWTGGETQYF
once	-	TRBV3-1/TRBV3-2	TRBJ2-7	TGTGCCAGCAGCCAAGATACTGGCTACGAGCAGTACTTC	CASSQDTGYEQYF
-	-	TRBV7-2	TRBJ2-7	TGTGCCAGCAGCACCTCCTCTTGGAGCGAGCAGTACTTC	CASSTSSWSEQYF
-	TRBD1	TRBV19	TRBJ1-6	TGTGCCAGTAGTGGACAGGGAGACTCACCCCTCCACTTT	CASSGQGDSPLHF
-	-	TRBV6-5	TRBJ2-7	TGTGCCAGCAGTTCCAATTACGAGCAGTACTTC	CASSSNYEQYF
-	-	TRBV24-1	TRBJ2-1	TGTGCCACCAGTCCTCTAGGTAACGGGGACAATGAGCAGTTCTTC	CATSPLGNGDNEQFF
-	TRBD1	TRBV5-1	TRBJ1-5	TGCGCCAGCAGCCCACAGGGGGCCCACCAGCCCCAGCATTTT	CASSPQGAHQPQHF
-	-	TRBV7-9	TRBJ1-4	TGTGCCAGCAGCTTAGCCCCGTGGTCTATTTTT	CASSLAPWSIF
-	TRBD2	TRBV9	TRBJ2-5	TGTGCCAGCAGCCCGGGGGGAGCGGGGTACCAAGAGACCCAGTACTTC	CASSPGGAGYQETQYF
-	TRBD2	TRBV12-3/TRBV12-4	TRBJ2-7	TGTGCCAGCACTCTGGGAGGGTCCAGCGAGCAGTACTTC	CASTLGGSSEQYF
-	-	TRBV2	TRBJ2-7	TGTGCCAGCAGGGGGGGTGGCTACGAGCAGTACTTC	CASRGGGYEQYF
-	TRBD1	TRBV15	TRBJ1-2	TGTGCCACCAGCAGCGGGAGGGGGCTTGGCTATGGCTACACCTTC	CATSSGRGLGYGYTF
-	-	TRBV28	TRBJ2-1	TGTGCCAGCAGTCCACCGCGGACAGCCGAGCAGTTCTTC	CASSPPRTAEQFF
-	TRBD2	TRBV3-1/TRBV3-2	TRBJ2-3	TGTGCCAGCAGCCGCGGACTAGCGGGAGGGAGCACAGATACGCAGTATTTT	CASSRGLAGGSTDTQYF
-	TRBD2	TRBV10-2	TRBJ2-3	TGCGCCAGCTCCGATCCTAGCGGGAGCACAGATACGCAGTATTTT	CASSDPSGSTDTQYF
-	TRBD1	TRBV12-3/TRBV12-4	TRBJ2-1	TGTGCCAGCGTCCGGGACAGGGGGGATGAGCAGTTCTTC	CASVRDRGDEQFF
-	-	TRBV15	TRBJ1-2	TGTGCCACGTCCGGCGAGACACTCTATGGCTACACCTTC	CATSGETLYGYTF
once	-	TRBV29-1	TRBJ2-7	TGCAGCGTAGGGACACTAAGCTCCTACGAGCAGTACTTC	CSVGTLSSYEQYF
-	TRBD1	TRBV2	TRBJ1-2	TGTGCCAGCACCCCGGGACAGGGGTTTTATGGCTACACCTTC	CASTPGQGFYGYTF
-	-	TRBV2	TRBJ1-5	TGTGCCAGCAGGGCCATTAGCGATCAGCCCCAGCATTTT	CASRAISDQPQHF
-	-	TRBV27	TRBJ1-5	TGTGCCAGCCGAGCTCAGCCCCAGCATTTT	CASRAQPQHF
-	-	TRBV19	TRBJ2-2	TGTGCCAGTAGCCTACCCGGGATTTCAAGGACCGGGGAGCTGTTTTTT	CASSLPGISRTGELFF
-	TRBD2	TRBV28	TRBJ2-3	TGTGCCAGCAGTTTAGGGGGACTAGCGGGGGCGGGTGCTAGCACAGATACGCAGTATTTT	CASSLGGLAGAGASTDTQYF
-	TRBD2	TRBV19	TRBJ2-5	TGTGCCAGTAGTCCTTCTAGCGGGAGACGGGAGACCCAGTACTTC	CASSPSSGRRETQYF
-	-	TRBV19	TRBJ1-1	TGTGCCAGTAGTATAAGCAGGCCTGAAGCTTTCTTT	CASSISRPEAFF
-	TRBD2	TRBV25-1	TRBJ2-2	TGTGCCAGCAGTGGGGGACTAGCGGGAGGGAACACCGGGGAGCTGTTTTTT	CASSGGLAGGNTGELFF
-	TRBD1	TRBV7-3	TRBJ1-1	TGTGCCAGCAGCCGGACAGGGGACACTGAAGCTTTCTTT	CASSRTGDTEAFF
-	-	TRBV27	TRBJ2-1	TGTGCCAGCAGGACAGTGAGCTCCTACAATGAGCAGTTCTTC	CASRTVSSYNEQFF
-	-	TRBV10-1	TRBJ1-5	TGCGCCAGCAGTGATTCGGATCAGCCCCAGCATTTT	CASSDSDQPQHF
-	-	TRBV11-3	TRBJ1-1	TGTGCCAGCAGCCCGATTGGGGGGGCCGCCCTTGAAGCTTTCTTT	CASSPIGGAALEAFF
few	-	TRBV10-2	TRBJ1-5	TGCGCCAGCGGAACAGGTAGCAATCAGCCCCAGCATTTT	CASGTGSNQPQHF
-	-	TRBV28	TRBJ1-4	TGTGCCAGCAGAAACCGGGGGGTAGGTGGAGAAAAACTGTTTTTT	CASRNRGVGGEKLFF
-	-	TRBV27	TRBJ1-2	TGTGCCAGCAGACCCCTTAGCGCTGGGGACTATGGCTACACCTTC	CASRPLSAGDYGYTF
-	-	TRBV5-4	TRBJ2-7	TGTGCCAGCAGCTGGGACTGGGGATCGGGGGAGCAGTACTTC	CASSWDWGSGEQYF
-	TRBD2	TRBV6-5	TRBJ2-7	TGTGCCAGCAGTAAGGGACTAGCGGGAGCAAGGGAGCAGTACTTC	CASSKGLAGAREQYF
few	-	TRBV19	TRBJ1-2	TGTGCCAGTAGTATAGGCAGAAGCTACACCTTC	CASSIGRSYTF
-	-	TRBV5-1	TRBJ2-1	TGCGCCAGCAGCTCAGGGTACAATGAGCAGTTCTTC	CASSSGYNEQFF
-	TRBD1	TRBV24-1	TRBJ2-5	TGTGCCACCAGTGACAAACAGGGGGCCCGTGAGACCCAGTACTTC	CATSDKQGARETQYF
-	TRBD1	TRBV20-1	TRBJ1-5	TGCAGTGCTAGTGGGACAGCTAATCAGCCCCAGCATTTT	CSASGTANQPQHF
-	-	TRBV4-2	TRBJ1-5	TGTGCCAGCAGTTGGGGTCGGGGTCAGCCCCAGCATTTT	CASSWGRGQPQHF
-	-	TRBV3-1/TRBV3-2	TRBJ1-5	TGTGCCAGCAGCCAAGAGGGAGTTGGGGGCAATCAGCCCCAGCATTTT	CASSQEGVGGNQPQHF
once	-	TRBV3-1/TRBV3-2	TRBJ2-7	TGTGCCAGCAGTCTAGGAGACTTCTACGAGCAGTACTTC	CASSLGDFYEQYF
-	-	TRBV27	TRBJ2-1	TGTGCCAGCAGTTTAAAGGGCGTAGGGGCTCTGTACAATGAGCAGTTCTTC	CASSLKGVGALYNEQFF
-	TRBD2	TRBV18	TRBJ2-7	TGTGCCAGCTCACCACCGGCCGCAGCGGGAGTAATCGAGCAGTACTTC	CASSPPAAAGVIEQYF
-	TRBD1	TRBV9	TRBJ1-4	TGTGCCAGCAGCCCTGGGACAGGGGGGAATGAAAAACTGTTTTTT	CASSPGTGGNEKLFF
once	TRBD1	TRBV11-1	TRBJ1-2	TGTGCCAGCAGCTTAGCGGACAGGGTCGGCTACACCTTC	CASSLADRVGYTF
once	TRBD1	TRBV6-6	TRBJ2-2	TGTGCCAGCAGATTAAACAGGGGGGCCGGGGAGCTGTTTTTT	CASRLNRGAGELFF
-	TRBD2	TRBV27	TRBJ2-1	TGTGCCAGCAGTAGGTCTCTACAACTAGGACTAGCGGGAGCCTACAATGAGCAGTTCTTC	CASSRSLQLGLAGAYNEQFF
-	-	TRBV7-2	TRBJ2-2	TGTGCCAGCAGCTTAGTAACGCCGACCCTAGCGACGAACACCGGGGAGCTGTTTTTT	CASSLVTPTLATNTGELFF
few	-	TRBV10-3	TRBJ2-1	TGTGCCATCGCGGAGGTGGACTCCTACAATGAGCAGTTCTTC	CAIAEVDSYNEQFF
-	TRBD1	TRBV28	TRBJ1-2	TGTGCCAGCAGTCGCGGGGACAGGGCAGGCTACACCTTC	CASSRGDRAGYTF